This T cell receptor beta chain is drawn from a study of molecular identifiers for immune sequencing clone quantification. This clonotype came up a few times. TCRdb reprocessed the PCR reads with MiXCR, giving one entry per CDR3 protein. The sample contains about half a million distinct CDR3 sequences, around a fifth of which appear only once. The V gene's germline CDR1 is PRHDT and CDR2 FYEKMQ (reference sequence). There are 14 residues in the CDR3. Trimming took 2 bases from V and 6 from J, leaving 8 bases between them. This chain joins TRBV13 and TRBJ1-6, with D hard to call. Material: naive CD8+ T cells from blood, with Jurkat cell RNA spiked in. The subset was: FACS-sorted CD8+CD4-CCR7+CD45RA+ naive T cells. This receptor was obtained from a human donor in good health. Some libraries in this study had Jurkat cell RNA spiked in. The CDR3 loop is CASSLFGSNSPLHF. The CDR3 nucleotides read TGTGCCAGCAGCTTATTTGGCAGTAATTCACCCCTCCACTTT.